This T cell receptor (beta chain) was identified in a study of blood T cell repertoires in COVID-19. Study background: COVID-19 samples collected from the United States, Italy and Spain covered acute and convalescent phases. Sources were T cells, B-cell-depleted T cells, or PBMCs; the material itself was cDNA or gDNA.

This clone was seen just once. The J segment lost 8 bases and the V segment lost 5 bases, leaving 12 bases of the junction unmatched. The CDR3 sequence is 15 residues long. Germline CDR1 and CDR2: PRHDT and FYEKMQ (reference sequence). Methods used by the authors: The authors estimated nucleated cell counts from reference gene primer amplification. Method: immunoSEQ multiplex PCR; TCRdb's copy keeps in-frame clones and lacks some. From that table come the V and J calls and clone size; the DNA was used to work out D and trimming. This table has a few hundred thousand clones, 86% appearing once. The chain employs TRBV13 and TRBJ2-7; 10 nucleotides agree with TRBD2. The receptor was derived from a man older than 75 with acute or convalescent COVID-19. The sequencing sample was made of peripheral blood. CDR3 nucleotides: TGTGCCAGCAGCGCCACTAGCGGGGTGGCGGCCAAGCAGTACTTC. Its protein is CASSATSGVAAKQYF. The full variable domain, its missing parts supplied by reference TRBV13 and TRBJ2-7, is AAGVIQSPRHLIKEKRETATLKCYPIPRHDTVYWYQQGPGQDPQFLISFYEKMQSDKGSIPDRFSAQQFSDYHSELNMSSLELGDSALYFCASSATSGVAAKQYFGPGTRLTVT.